This TCR beta chain was recorded in a study of cytomegalovirus exposure and HLA in healthy donors. Study-level findings and limits: Presence/absence results assume similar sequencing depth per donor, which may not hold.

PCR amplification relied on 60 Vbeta primers (plus 13 Jbeta primers). TCRdb's copy holds only in-frame clones and misses some; the assay was immunoSEQ multiplex PCR. Among approximately 190,000 clones listed, approximately 81% were seen once. The CDR3 consists of 14 residues. V gave up 5 bases and J gave up 6 bases, with 15 bases separating them. CDR1 is MDHEN and CDR2 is SYDVKM in the germline V gene. Turning to this clone: The target antigen is unknown.

This TCR was recovered from a boy aged 5-17 years in good health and CMV-seronegative. V and J are TRBV28 and TRBJ2-3, with a tentative D call TRBD2 (6 bases). Sequenced: PBMCs. The CDR3 DNA sequence: TGTGCCAGCAGTGACCTGCTAGCGTTGGATACGCAGTATTTT. This encodes CASSDLLALDTQYF. The variable domain in full, with the rest retrieved from reference TRBV28 and TRBJ2-3, is DVKVTQSSRYLVKRTGEKVFLECVQDMDHENMFWYRQDPGLGLRLIYFSYDVKMKEKGDIPEGYSVSREKKERFSLILESASTNQTSMYLCASSDLLALDTQYFGPGTRLTVL.